A single sample gave rise to the 10 T cell receptor beta chains below, sequenced in a study of T cells in Graves' hyperthyroidism and ophthalmopathy. RNA transcripts served as the template for amplifying TCR beta CDR3 regions. With the HTBI primer set, the TCR CDR3 went through a first round of RT-PCR. TCRdb re-called the multiplex PCR reads with MiXCR, one entry per CDR3 protein. The repertoire holds approximately 570,000 distinct CDR3 sequences, just under 20% seen once, with over 45% in the top ten. Sequenced material: blood. The receptors were gathered from a man aged 40-50 years with Graves' ophthalmopathy.

In its sample, this clonotype was seen many times. The gene calls are TRBV20-1 and TRBJ2-1; D is unclear. Per the germline V gene, CDR1 is DFQATT and CDR2 is SNEGSKA (reference sequence). The CDR3 spans 12 residues. V lost 6 bases and J lost 6, with 12 bases in between. The CDR3 coding sequence is TGCAGTGCGCCTAATCTCGGCAATGAGCAGTTCTTC. Amino acid sequence: CSAPNLGNEQFF.

This clonotype has ten or more counts. The chain carries TRBV2 and TRBJ2-7, with D possibly being TRBD2 (5 bases). CDR3 length equals 13 residues. CDR1 is SNHLY, CDR2 FYNNEI, per germline. The V and J ends lost 4 bases and 7 bases respectively, with 14 bases between them. CDR3 protein: CASSVAVRGEQYF. As DNA, the CDR3 is TGTGCCAGCAGTGTAGCAGTTCGGGGAGAGCAGTACTTC.

This clonotype was picked up many times. This chain links TRBV2 with TRBJ1-4; D unclear. V was cut by 6 bases and J by 4 bases, with 9 bases left in between. The CDR3 loop spans 13 amino acids. Germline V gene data show CDR1 as SNHLY and CDR2 as FYNNEI. The CDR3 loop reads CASRVSINEKLFF. Here the CDR3 DNA reads TGTGCCAGCAGGGTTTCAATTAATGAAAAACTGTTTTTT.

This clonotype was detected a few times. The chain is built from TRBV5-5 and TRBJ2-2, with 8 bases aligning to TRBD2. Germline values: CDR1 SGHKS, CDR2 YYEKEE (reference sequence). The CDR3 runs to 17 residues. J was trimmed by 0 bases and V by 1 base; bases with no gene match: 5. CDR3 amino acids: CASSLTSAGANTGELFF. The CDR3 nucleotides are TGTGCCAGCAGCTTGACCTCAGCGGGGGCGAACACCGGGGAGCTGTTTTTT.

This clonotype was detected a few times. J is TRBJ1-5 and V is TRBV6-1; 7 nucleotides match TRBD1. Unmatched junction bases numbered 2, after V lost 3 bases and J lost 6 bases. From germline, CDR1 is MNHNS and CDR2 SASEGT. The CDR3 length is 13 residues. CDR3 DNA: TGTGCCAGCAGTGACAACAGGGGTCAGCCCCAGCATTTT. Translated, it gives CASSDNRGQPQHF.

This clonotype was counted a few times. The chain links TRBV3-1 to TRBJ2-7; TRBD2 matches 7 bases. From germline, CDR1 is LGHDT and CDR2 YNNKEL (reference sequence). The length of the CDR3 is 15 residues. With V trimmed by 4 bases and J by 2 bases, 8 bases remained unmatched. The CDR3 here is CASSRRPGGAYEQYF. The CDR3 DNA reads TGTGCCAGCAGCCGCCGACCGGGGGGTGCCTACGAGCAGTACTTC.

This clonotype was seen ten or more times. V is TRBV6-1 and J is TRBJ1-3; no clear D gene. The CDR3 totals 13 residues. The V and J ends lost 6 bases and 0 bases respectively, with 6 bases between them. Germline V gene sequence: CDR1 MNHNS, CDR2 SASEGT. This CDR3 reads CASRSNSGNTIYF. CDR3 bases: TGTGCCAGCAGATCCAACTCTGGAAACACCATATATTTT.

CDR3 nucleotides: TGCGCCAGCAGCCAAGAGGGGAACACCGGGGAGCTGTTTTTT. Its translation: CASSQEGNTGELFF. The chain couples TRBV4-3 to TRBJ2-2, with D unclear. Germline values: CDR1 LGHNA, CDR2 YSLEER. Trimming shortened V by 0 bases and J by 1 base, and 3 bases separated the two germline ends. The CDR3 has 14 residues.

The chain is built from TRBV29-1 and TRBJ2-7; D unresolved. V shed 3 bases and J shed 3 bases, with 15 bases lying between them. This CDR3 comprises 14 residues. Germline V gene sequence: CDR1 SQVTM, CDR2 ANQGSEA. As DNA, the CDR3 is TGCAGCGTTGAGTCCGATACGATTCTCTACGAGCAGTACTTC. Its translation is CSVESDTILYEQYF.

This clonotype was recorded a few times. The gene calls are TRBV18 and TRBJ1-1; the match to TRBD1 covers 9 bases. The CDR3 is 13 amino acids. The V and J ends lost 3 bases and 8 bases, in that order; junction bases with no gene match: 4. Germline-derived CDR1 and CDR2 are KGHSH and LQKENI. CDR3 sequence: CASSPTGGGEAFF. In DNA form, the CDR3 reads TGTGCCAGCTCACCTACAGGGGGCGGCGAAGCTTTCTTT.